This TCR beta chain was sequenced for a study of beta chain features in type 1 diabetes. Whole-study findings and limits: TCRB rearrangement may or may not be influenced by HLA type; here this remained unresolved.

Expressed TCRB transcripts were sequenced because the isolated RNA had all been reverse transcribed beforehand. The average output of naive, central memory and regulatory T cell samples was approximately 3.6 million reads. Produced via immunoSEQ multiplex PCR; TCRdb's table is partial and in-frame only. The table has around 300,000 clones, under 8.5% seen once; the top ten hold about 0.93%. Concerning this clone: Its specificity is unknown.

V lost 3 bases to trimming and J lost 2 bases, with 11 bases between them. The V gene's germline CDR1 is SEHNR and CDR2 FQNEAQ (reference sequence). The CDR3 spans 15 residues. V usage is TRBV7-9 and J usage is TRBJ1-3, with a weak D call TRBD1 (5 bases). Specimen: central memory CD4+ T cells from blood. This TCR was recovered from a woman aged 18-29 years in good health. CDR3 sequence: CASSFSQGTGNTIYF. CDR3 DNA sequence: TGTGCCAGCAGCTTTTCGCAGGGCACTGGAAACACCATATATTTT.